This is a list of T cell receptor beta chains from one sample in a study of chemoradiotherapy in HPV16-positive cancers. Sequenced by immunoSEQ multiplex PCR; TCRdb stores in-frame clones only, minus some. The repertoire holds 15,000 to 20,000 clones, with roughly 90% as singletons. Specimen: blood, collected from a patient who underwent chemoradiotherapy. These receptors were taken from a human donor with HPV-associated anogenital cancer. CDR3s include the opening cysteine and the closing phenylalanine or tryptophan. The order of the fields is CDR3 DNA, CDR3 protein, D gene, V gene, clone size, J gene. A D gene is named only where the DNA matches it firmly. Only part of the rows carry a size: once, few, many, or a class if the clone is expanded.

CDR3nt: TGTGCCAGCAGCTTACGGGGCGACTATGGCTACACCTTC; CDR3aa: CASSLRGDYGYTF; d_gene: -; v_gene: TRBV7-2; abundance: -; j_gene: TRBJ1-2
CDR3nt: TGCACCAGCAGCCTAACTCCGGGACTAGCGGATTTCTACGGGCAGTACTTC; CDR3aa: CTSSLTPGLADFYGQYF; d_gene: -; v_gene: TRBV1; abundance: -; j_gene: TRBJ2-7
CDR3nt: TGCGCCAGCAGCTTTACTAGTTCAAGAGATACGCAGTATTTT; CDR3aa: CASSFTSSRDTQYF; d_gene: -; v_gene: TRBV5-1; abundance: -; j_gene: TRBJ2-3
CDR3nt: TGCGCCAGCAGCTTGATTTTGCGGACCGGGGAGCTGTTTTTT; CDR3aa: CASSLILRTGELFF; d_gene: -; v_gene: TRBV5-1; abundance: -; j_gene: TRBJ2-2
CDR3nt: TGTGCCAGCAGTTCCGGGGGCGATGGCTACACCTTC; CDR3aa: CASSSGGDGYTF; d_gene: -; v_gene: TRBV2; abundance: -; j_gene: TRBJ1-2
CDR3nt: TGTGCCAGCAGCCCGACGAGCGATACGCAGTATTTT; CDR3aa: CASSPTSDTQYF; d_gene: -; v_gene: TRBV7-2; abundance: few; j_gene: TRBJ2-3
CDR3nt: TGTGCCAGCAGTCCTAGGAAGGGGGCCTGGGACAGGGAGGGCGAGCAGTACTTC; CDR3aa: CASSPRKGAWDREGEQYF; d_gene: TRBD1; v_gene: TRBV27; abundance: -; j_gene: TRBJ2-7
CDR3nt: TGTGCCAGCAGCTTGGGGGGGTCCAGAGAGACCCAGTACTTC; CDR3aa: CASSLGGSRETQYF; d_gene: -; v_gene: TRBV5-4; abundance: -; j_gene: TRBJ2-5
CDR3nt: TGTGCCAGCAGCGGGAGGGGGTTCTACGAGCAGTACTTC; CDR3aa: CASSGRGFYEQYF; d_gene: -; v_gene: TRBV9; abundance: -; j_gene: TRBJ2-7
CDR3nt: TGTGCCAGCATGTTCACCCAAGAAAAATGGGATACGCAGTATTTT; CDR3aa: CASMFTQEKWDTQYF; d_gene: -; v_gene: TRBV2; abundance: -; j_gene: TRBJ2-3
CDR3nt: TGCGCCAGCAGCCAACTAGTCGGGGAAAAACTGTTTTTT; CDR3aa: CASSQLVGEKLFF; d_gene: -; v_gene: TRBV4-3; abundance: -; j_gene: TRBJ1-4
CDR3nt: TGTGCCAGCAGGACCGGGACAGGGAACACCGGGGAGCTGTTTTTT; CDR3aa: CASRTGTGNTGELFF; d_gene: TRBD1; v_gene: TRBV2; abundance: -; j_gene: TRBJ2-2
CDR3nt: TGTGCCAGCAGCTTAAAGGGTATCTACAATGAGCAGTTCTTC; CDR3aa: CASSLKGIYNEQFF; d_gene: -; v_gene: TRBV7-6; abundance: -; j_gene: TRBJ2-1
CDR3nt: TGTGCCAGCAGCGATCAGGGGGCGGGGGAGACCCAGTACTTC; CDR3aa: CASSDQGAGETQYF; d_gene: TRBD1; v_gene: TRBV9; abundance: -; j_gene: TRBJ2-5
CDR3nt: TGTGCCAGTAGTATGAGACAGACGTTTGAAGCTTTCTTT; CDR3aa: CASSMRQTFEAFF; d_gene: -; v_gene: TRBV19; abundance: -; j_gene: TRBJ1-1
CDR3nt: TGTGCCACCAGCTCCTCTCTGACGGGGGGGCCTTACGGGGAGCTGTTTTTT; CDR3aa: CATSSSLTGGPYGELFF; d_gene: TRBD2; v_gene: TRBV15; abundance: -; j_gene: TRBJ2-2
CDR3nt: TGTGCCAGTAGTATAGACAGTCTCTATGGCTACACCTTC; CDR3aa: CASSIDSLYGYTF; d_gene: -; v_gene: TRBV19; abundance: -; j_gene: TRBJ1-2
CDR3nt: TGTGCCTGGAACAGGGGGAACACCGGGGAGCTGTTTTTT; CDR3aa: CAWNRGNTGELFF; d_gene: TRBD1; v_gene: TRBV30; abundance: -; j_gene: TRBJ2-2
CDR3nt: TGTGCCAGCAGTTACCCAGGGACAGATACGCAGTATTTT; CDR3aa: CASSYPGTDTQYF; d_gene: -; v_gene: TRBV6-6; abundance: -; j_gene: TRBJ2-3
CDR3nt: TGTGCCAGCAGTCTGGGTTATAGCAATCAGCCCCAGCATTTT; CDR3aa: CASSLGYSNQPQHF; d_gene: -; v_gene: TRBV27; abundance: -; j_gene: TRBJ1-5
CDR3nt: TGCGCCAGCGGGTTTGGAGTACAGGGTGAAAACTATGGCTACACCTTC; CDR3aa: CASGFGVQGENYGYTF; d_gene: -; v_gene: TRBV5-1; abundance: -; j_gene: TRBJ1-2
CDR3nt: TGTGCCAGCAGTGTGACTAGGGCTAGCACAGATACGCAGTATTTT; CDR3aa: CASSVTRASTDTQYF; d_gene: -; v_gene: TRBV6-1; abundance: -; j_gene: TRBJ2-3